The 9 T cell receptor beta chains reported below all come from one sample, sequenced in a study of T cell repertoires in cytomegalovirus infection. TCRdb reprocessed the reads with MiXCR, giving one entry per CDR3 protein. The top ten clones hold 8.7% of a sample with some 350,000 distinct CDR3 sequences, around a sixth of them seen once. What was sequenced was PBMCs. These receptors came from a human donor in good health (CMV status not recorded). Some clones in this sample may be carry-over from other donors' samples.

Ten or more counts support this clonotype. The V and J genes are TRBV12-3 or TRBV12-4 and TRBJ2-3, with D perhaps matching TRBD1 (6 bases). The V and J ends lost 5 bases and 6 bases respectively, with 15 bases between them. This CDR3 is 14 amino acids long. The CDR3 region has the DNA TGTGCCAGCAGTCAGACAGGACTGGAGGATACGCAGTATTTT. Amino acids: CASSQTGLEDTQYF.

This clonotype was observed many times. This chain connects TRBV7-2 to TRBJ2-7; D is uncertain. The CDR3 covers 11 residues. The germline V gene has CDR1 SGHTA and CDR2 FQGNSA. Trimming stripped 2 bases from V and 6 bases from J, with 5 bases between. This CDR3 is CASSLFTEQYF. The DNA for the CDR3 is TGTGCCAGCAGCTTATTTACCGAGCAGTACTTC.

This clonotype appeared many times. The CDR3 DNA sequence: TGTGCCAGCAGCTTAGGGCAGGGGCAAGAGACCCAGTACTTC. The encoded protein is CASSLGQGQETQYF. This chain connects TRBV7-9 to TRBJ2-5, with TRBD1 as a possible D gene (6 bases). Trimming cost V 1 base and J 2 bases, with 8 bases left between them. Germline CDR1 is SEHNR and CDR2 is FQNEAQ (reference sequence). The CDR3 has 14 amino acids.

The chain links TRBV15 to TRBJ2-7, with D possibly being TRBD2 (5 bases). This CDR3 contains 13 residues. The germline V gene encodes CDR1 LNHNV and CDR2 YYDKDF (reference sequence). V lost 0 bases and J lost 7, with 10 bases in between. Written as DNA, the CDR3 is TGTGCCACCAGCAGAGATCGAGGGTTGGAGCAGTACTTC. Its protein is CATSRDRGLEQYF.

The chain employs TRBV4-2 and TRBJ1-1, with D tentatively TRBD1 (6 bases). There are 14 residues in the CDR3. Germline CDR1 is LGHNA and CDR2 is YNFKEQ. V dropped 0 bases and J dropped 11 bases, with 16 bases sitting between them. CDR3 in amino acids: CASSQDPPGQPAFF. The CDR3 DNA is TGTGCCAGCAGCCAAGATCCCCCCGGACAGCCGGCTTTCTTT.

Details on this clonotype: A much larger clone differs by one base, so this may be a read error. V gene TRBV7-4 combines with J gene TRBJ2-1; tentatively, D is TRBD2 (6 bases). The J call may be incorrect, as the DNA end agrees better with TRBJ2-7. CDR3 length equals 16 residues. Germline V gene lookup returns CDR1 SGHVT and CDR2 SQSDAQ. CDR3 sequence reads: CASNTQTSGTPNEQYF. In nucleotides, the CDR3 is TGTGCCAGCAACACGCAAACCTCCGGGACTCCCAATGAGCAGTACTTC.

The sample holds many counts of this clonotype. V and J are TRBV5-5 and TRBJ1-2; no reliable D call. CDR1 and CDR2 from the germline V gene are SGHKS and YYEKEE (reference sequence). CDR3 length equals 15 residues. V dropped 3 bases and J dropped 1 base, with 13 bases sitting between them. The CDR3 sequence is CASSSGGTLNYGYTF. The CDR3 region has the DNA TGTGCCAGCAGCTCGGGAGGCACTCTTAACTATGGCTACACCTTC.

The J gene is TRBJ2-7, the V gene TRBV20-1; TRBD2 agrees at 9 bases. Germline CDR1 and CDR2: DFQATT and SNEGSKA (reference sequence). Germline trimming cut 6 bases from V and 5 bases from J; bases unmatched to any gene: 20. The CDR3 extends over 17 amino acids. The CDR3 DNA reads TGCAGTGCAAATGCCGTCCTTCCGGGACTAGCTACCCACGAGCAGTACTTC. Its translation: CSANAVLPGLATHEQYF.

This clonotype was seen ten or more times. This chain connects TRBV2 to TRBJ1-1, with D possibly being TRBD1 (5 bases). Germline V lookup: CDR1 SNHLY, CDR2 FYNNEI. This CDR3 has 13 residues. V gave up 4 bases and J gave up 2 bases, with 8 bases separating them. As DNA, the CDR3 is TGTGCCAGCAGTGTAGGGGTTAACACTGAAGCTTTCTTT. Residues: CASSVGVNTEAFF. Variable domain in full (rest from reference TRBV2 and TRBJ1-1): EPEVTQTPSHQVTQMGQEVILRCVPISNHLYFYWYRQILGQKVEFLVSFYNNEISEKSEIFDDQFSVERPDGSNFTLKIRSTKLEDSAMYFCASSVGVNTEAFFGQGTRLTVV.